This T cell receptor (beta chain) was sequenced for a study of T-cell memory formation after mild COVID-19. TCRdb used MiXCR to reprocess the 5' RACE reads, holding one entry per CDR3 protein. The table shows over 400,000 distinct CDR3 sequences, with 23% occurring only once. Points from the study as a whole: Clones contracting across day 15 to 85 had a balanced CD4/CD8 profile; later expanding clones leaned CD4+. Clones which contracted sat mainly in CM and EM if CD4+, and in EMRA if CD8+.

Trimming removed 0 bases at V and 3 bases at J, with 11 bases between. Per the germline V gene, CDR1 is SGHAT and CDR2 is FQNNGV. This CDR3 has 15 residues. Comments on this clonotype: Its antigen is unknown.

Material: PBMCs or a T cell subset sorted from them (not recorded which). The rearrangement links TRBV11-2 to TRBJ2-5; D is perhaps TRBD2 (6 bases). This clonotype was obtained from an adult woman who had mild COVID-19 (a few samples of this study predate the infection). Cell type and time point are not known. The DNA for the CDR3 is TGTGCCAGCAGCTTAGAGGTTGGCGGGGAAGAGACCCAGTACTTC. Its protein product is CASSLEVGGEETQYF. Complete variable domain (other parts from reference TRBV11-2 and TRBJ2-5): EAGVAQSPRYKIIEKRQSVAFWCNPISGHATLYWYQQILGQGPKLLIQFQNNGVVDDSQLPKDRFSAERLKGVDSTLKIQPAKLEDSAVYLCASSLEVGGEETQYFGPGTRLLVL.